This TCR beta chain comes out of a study of blood T cell repertoires in COVID-19. Study background: The origin of the acute and convalescent COVID-19 samples was the United States, Italy and Spain.

Participant reports of clinical history set cohort assignment. Cohort 3 donors counted as recovered after two negative PCRs, clearance, or resolved symptoms. In the source study's methods: Reference gene primer amplification yielded estimated nucleated cell counts. Using immunoSEQ multiplex PCR, the repertoire was profiled, and TCRdb retains in-frame clones only, with some absent. V and J calls and clone size come straight from that table; D and trimming were deduced from the DNA. The sample comprises 200,000 or so clones, roughly nine tenths of which are singletons, and roughly 2.5% rests with the top ten. V was pared by 0 bases and J by 2 bases, with 8 bases of the junction left unmatched. This CDR3 region has 16 residues. The germline V gene has CDR1 SGHKS and CDR2 YYEKEE (reference sequence).

The V and J genes are TRBV5-5 and TRBJ2-7; TRBD1 aligns across 7 bases. Source material: PBMCs or T cells enriched from blood (not recorded which). This TCR was recovered from a woman in her thirties who had recovered from COVID-19. The CDR3 region is CASSLASDRPTYEQYF. CDR3 DNA sequence: TGTGCCAGCAGCTTGGCCTCGGACAGGCCTACCTACGAGCAGTACTTC.